This paragraph covers one T cell receptor beta chain sequence. The antigen is unknown. This sample is drawn from a study of OX40 agonist ivuxolimab in advanced cancers. The wider study: Mean age approximately 59 years, range roughly 23 to 79; approximately 83% male. It was permissible to have had prior anti-PD-1, anti-PD-L1 or anti-CTLA-4 therapy, and around 43% had some.

Enrollment shut out patients with autoimmune disease history or systemic immunosuppression. The method was immunoSEQ multiplex PCR; TCRdb's version includes in-frame clones alone and lacks a portion of them. This table holds some 86,000 clones, 75% to 95% found once. General study points: More expanded clones were found, on average, in CD8+ than in CD4+ T cells.

Germline V gene data show CDR1 as LNHDA and CDR2 as SQIVND (reference sequence). Between the trimmed V and J ends, which lost 2 bases and 0 bases, there was a span of 7 bases. The CDR3 has 15 amino acids. The sample in question was CD4+ or CD8+ T cells sorted from blood, obtained in a trial of the OX40 agonist ivuxolimab. The receptor was isolated from an adult with an advanced solid tumor such as melanoma, head and neck, liver or kidney cancer. The chain has TRBV19 and TRBJ2-2; no reliable D call. The CDR3 sequence is CASSIMRPNTGELFF. The CDR3 DNA reads as TGTGCCAGTAGTATAATGAGACCGAACACCGGGGAGCTGTTTTTT.